This T cell receptor beta chain was captured in a study of blood T cell repertoires in COVID-19. On the study more broadly: The study drew acute and convalescent COVID-19 samples from the United States, Italy and Spain.

Clones were sequenced by immunoSEQ multiplex PCR, and TCRdb holds only the in-frame ones, with some missing. The top ten clones hold roughly 8.3% of a sample with a few hundred thousand clones, around 88% of them seen once. CDR3 length equals 15 residues. With 0 bases clipped from V and 2 bases from J, the junction kept 2 bases outside the gene matches. The germline CDR1 and CDR2 sequences are SGHRS and YFSETQ. With regard to this clone: Within the sample, other DNA sequences also encode this same CDR3.

The TCR sequence derives from a man aged 35 to 55 who had recovered from COVID-19. The sequencing sample was made of PBMCs or T cells enriched from blood (not recorded which). This sequence joins TRBV5-1 and TRBJ2-5; 9 bases align to TRBD1. The CDR3 DNA is TGCGCCAGCAGCTTGGAAGGGACAGGGCAAGAGACCCAGTACTTC. Its protein is CASSLEGTGQETQYF.